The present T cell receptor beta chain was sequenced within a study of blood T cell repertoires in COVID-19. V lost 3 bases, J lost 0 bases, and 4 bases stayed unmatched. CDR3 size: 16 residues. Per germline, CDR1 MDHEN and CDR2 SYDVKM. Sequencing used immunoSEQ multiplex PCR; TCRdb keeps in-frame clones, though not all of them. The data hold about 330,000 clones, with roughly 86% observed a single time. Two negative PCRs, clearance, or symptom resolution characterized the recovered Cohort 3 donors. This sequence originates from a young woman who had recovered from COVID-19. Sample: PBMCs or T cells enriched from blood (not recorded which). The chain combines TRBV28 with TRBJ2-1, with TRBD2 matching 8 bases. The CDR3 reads CASSFLSGGSYNEQFF. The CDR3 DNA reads TGTGCCAGCAGTTTTCTAAGCGGGGGCTCCTACAATGAGCAGTTCTTC.